Each of the 19 T cell receptor beta chains below was sequenced from the same sample in a study of T cell repertoires in cytomegalovirus infection. TCRdb passed the reads through MiXCR, listing each CDR3 protein once. The profile shows 200,000 to 300,000 distinct CDR3 sequences, around 8.7% of them singletons. Sequenced: PBMCs. These receptors all stem from a human donor in good health (CMV status not recorded). Some clones in this sample may be carry-over from other donors' samples.

This clonotype was seen at least ten times. The chain is built from TRBV7-2 and TRBJ2-2, with no clear D. The germline V gene has CDR1 SGHTA and CDR2 FQGNSA. The CDR3 sequence is 15 residues long. V was pared by 5 bases and J by 5 bases, with 15 bases between. This CDR3 is CASSATPGWTGELFF. The CDR3 nucleotides are TGTGCCAGCAGCGCAACGCCTGGGTGGACCGGGGAGCTGTTTTTT.

This clonotype was detected many times. This chain uses TRBV7-2 with TRBJ1-6; TRBD1 is a possible D gene (6 bases). The CDR3 has 14 amino acids. Trimming stripped 3 bases from V and 9 bases from J, with 12 bases between. Germline V lookup: CDR1 SGHTA, CDR2 FQGNSA. CDR3 DNA: TGTGCCAGCAGCTTGGACAGTAGCGCTTCACCCCTCCACTTT. Its protein is CASSLDSSASPLHF.

Ten or more counts support this clonotype. V is TRBV28 and J is TRBJ2-7, with D hard to call. This CDR3 is 11 amino acids long. The ends were cut back, 2 bases at V and 4 bases at J, with 3 bases in the middle. Germline V gene lookup returns CDR1 MDHEN and CDR2 SYDVKM. In nucleotides, the CDR3 is TGTGCCAGCAGTTTACGGTACGAGCAGTACTTC. This gives the protein CASSLRYEQYF.

This clonotype was detected only a few times. The chain couples TRBV7-1 to TRBJ1-6, with no clear D. Being an ORF, TRBV7-1 has a function that is uncertain. The CDR3 spans 12 residues. Trimming cost V 7 bases and J 7 bases, with 8 bases left between them. The CDR3 bases are TGTGCCAGCAAAACCGGGAATTCACCCCTCCACTTT. It is translated as CASKTGNSPLHF.

This clonotype was seen ten or more times. This chain uses TRBV7-9 with TRBJ1-2; 7 bases match TRBD1. Germline loops: CDR1 SEHNR, CDR2 FQNEAQ (reference sequence). V was clipped by 4 bases and J by 2 bases; unmatched bases: 7. This CDR3 is 15 amino acids long. CDR3 sequence: CASSSDREGNYGYTF. CDR3 in DNA: TGTGCCAGCAGCTCCGACAGGGAGGGGAACTATGGCTACACCTTC.

This clonotype was seen ten or more times. This chain links TRBV7-8 with TRBJ2-2, with no clear D. CDR3 length: 14 amino acids. The V and J ends lost 1 base and 5 bases respectively, with 8 bases between them. CDR1 is SGHVS, CDR2 FQNEAQ, per germline. The CDR3 region is CASSLDGETGELFF. In nucleotides, the CDR3 is TGTGCCAGCAGCTTAGATGGGGAAACCGGGGAGCTGTTTTTT.

This clonotype has only a few counts. The V gene is TRBV7-2, the J gene TRBJ2-1; TRBD2 is a possible D gene (5 bases). With 5 bases removed from V and 6 bases from J, the gap between germline ends came to 14 bases. The germline V gene encodes CDR1 SGHTA and CDR2 FQGNSA. The CDR3 sequence is 14 residues long. CDR3 nucleotides: TGTGCCAGCAGCCCCCTACTAGGAGTCAATGAGCAGTTCTTC. It translates to CASSPLLGVNEQFF.

CDR3 in amino acids: CASSQEGTGYGYTF. In nucleotides, the CDR3 is TGTGCCAGCAGCCAAGAGGGGACGGGCTATGGCTACACCTTC. The rearrangement joins TRBV14 to TRBJ1-2; D is possibly TRBD1 (5 bases). Germline lookup yields CDR1 SGHDN and CDR2 FVKESK. The CDR3 sequence is 14 residues long. V lost 0 bases, J lost 4 bases, and 9 bases lay in between.

Ten or more counts support this clonotype. The chain is built from TRBV28 and TRBJ1-1; 9 bases match TRBD1. The CDR3 consists of 17 residues. Trimming removed 1 base from V and 2 bases from J; junction bases left unmatched: 8. Per the germline V gene, CDR1 is MDHEN and CDR2 is SYDVKM. The CDR3 nucleotides are TGTGCCAGCAGTTTATTTCTACCGGGACAGGGTAACACTGAAGCTTTCTTT. Translating it yields CASSLFLPGQGNTEAFF.

This clonotype was recorded a few times. This CDR3 is CASSLAMVAVLQQKETQYF. CDR3 coding DNA: TGTGCCAGCAGCTTAGCAATGGTAGCGGTTCTCCAGCAAAAAGAGACCCAGTACTTC. This chain connects TRBV7-2 to TRBJ2-5; tentative D call: TRBD2 (6 bases). Looked up from germline, CDR1 is SGHTA and CDR2 is FQGNSA. This CDR3 has 19 residues. Trimming took off 0 bases at V and 3 bases at J, with 23 bases between the two ends.

The chain joins TRBV5-6 to TRBJ2-4; 12 positions match TRBD1. The CDR3 loop spans 20 amino acids. Per the germline V gene, CDR1 is SGHDT and CDR2 is YYEEEE. The V gene end was trimmed by 0 bases and the J gene end by 0 bases; junction bases not matched to a gene: 10. For the CDR3, the DNA is TGTGCCAGCAGCTTGGCCGGGACAGGGGGCCTGGAACTAGCCAAAAACATTCAGTACTTC. It specifies CASSLAGTGGLELAKNIQYF. Drawing the rest from reference TRBV5-6 and TRBJ2-4, the complete variable domain is DAGVTQSPTHLIKTRGQQVTLRCSPKSGHDTVSWYQQALGQGPQFIFQYYEEEERQRGNFPDRFSGHQFPNYSSELNVNALLLGDSALYLCASSLAGTGGLELAKNIQYFGAGTRLSVL.

This clonotype was seen ten or more times. The J gene is TRBJ2-7, the V gene TRBV7-2, with no clear D. Germline values: CDR1 SGHTA, CDR2 FQGNSA. V lost 8 bases and J 2 bases, leaving 13 bases between the germline ends. The CDR3 totals 13 residues. CDR3 loop: CASGSKNTYEQYF. The CDR3 coding sequence is TGTGCCAGCGGGTCGAAGAATACCTACGAGCAGTACTTC.

This clonotype was seen more than once but under ten times. The chain joins TRBV19 to TRBJ1-2; D perhaps matches TRBD1 (5 bases). Trimming took 5 bases from V and 8 from J, leaving 21 bases between them. The germline CDR1 and CDR2 sequences are LNHDA and SQIVND (reference sequence). The CDR3 is 15 residues long. This CDR3 is CASSRQASGTRGYTF. Written as DNA, the CDR3 is TGTGCCAGTAGTCGACAAGCCTCAGGGACGCGCGGCTACACCTTC.

This clonotype was counted many times. This chain uses TRBV7-2 with TRBJ2-3, with TRBD2 matching over 13 bases. The length of the CDR3 is 15 residues. The junction had 3 bases not matched to a gene; V was cut back by 5 bases and J by 4 bases. Germline V gene lookup returns CDR1 SGHTA and CDR2 FQGNSA. CDR3 loop: CASSRTSGGSDTQYF. As DNA, the CDR3 is TGTGCCAGCAGCCGGACTAGCGGGGGATCAGATACGCAGTATTTT. Combining the CDR3 with reference TRBV7-2 and TRBJ2-3 gives the whole variable domain GAGVSQSPSNKVTEKGKDVELRCDPISGHTALYWYRQSLGQGLEFLIYFQGNSAPDKSGLPSDRFSAERTGGSVSTLTIQRTQQEDSAVYLCASSRTSGGSDTQYFGPGTRLTVL.

In this sample, this clonotype turned up many times. This rearrangement joins TRBV7-2 to TRBJ1-5; no clear D gene. CDR1 is SGHTA and CDR2 is FQGNSA in the germline V gene. CDR3 size: 15 residues. The V end lost 0 bases, the J end lost 5 bases, and 11 bases lay between the germline ends. CDR3 region: CASSLALSNYQPQHF. The CDR3 DNA reads TGTGCCAGCAGCTTAGCCTTGAGCAACTATCAGCCCCAGCATTTT.

V gene TRBV27 combines with J gene TRBJ2-1; 12 bases fit TRBD2. This CDR3 has 17 amino acids. Germline CDR1 reads MNHEY; CDR2 reads SMNVEV (reference sequence). Losses at the gene ends were 2 bases for V and 5 bases for J; bases not matched to a gene: 7. Written as DNA, the CDR3 is TGTGCCAGCAGTTTACGACTAGCGGGAGCCGTGGACAATGAGCAGTTCTTC. Translated, it gives CASSLRLAGAVDNEQFF.

This clonotype was seen at least ten times. This chain joins TRBV7-2 and TRBJ2-2; D call uncertain. The CDR3 has 14 residues. Germline CDR1 reads SGHTA; CDR2 reads FQGNSA. Trimming took 5 bases from V and 4 from J, leaving 11 bases between them. The CDR3 loop is CASSPARATGELFF. The CDR3 coding sequence is TGTGCCAGCAGCCCGGCTCGAGCCACCGGGGAGCTGTTTTTT.

The chain is built from TRBV7-2 and TRBJ2-1, with D possibly matching TRBD2 (5 bases). The CDR3 has 14 residues. Germline CDR1 reads SGHTA; CDR2 reads FQGNSA. V shed 0 bases and J shed 9 bases, with 12 bases lying between them. CDR3: CASSLAAGVGEQFF. CDR3 coding DNA: TGTGCCAGCAGCTTAGCTGCCGGGGTTGGTGAGCAGTTCTTC.

The chain recombines TRBV29-1 with TRBJ1-2, with D hard to call. CDR1 and CDR2 from the germline V gene are SQVTM and ANQGSEA. V lost 3 bases, J lost 2 bases, and 7 bases lay in between. The CDR3 loop spans 12 amino acids. CDR3 in amino acids: CSVEDLNYGYTF. The CDR3 nucleotides are TGCAGCGTTGAGGACCTAAACTATGGCTACACCTTC.